This TCR beta chain was documented in a study of blood T cell repertoires in COVID-19. Turning to the study itself: The United States, Italy and Spain were the sources of the acute and convalescent COVID-19 samples. From T cells, B-cell-depleted T cells, or PBMCs came the material, which was cDNA or gDNA.

Produced via immunoSEQ multiplex PCR; TCRdb's table is partial and in-frame only. The sample consists of fewer than 200,000 clones, nearly 80% of them appearing once. This CDR3 has 14 amino acids. The V gene lost 2 bases and the J gene lost 5 bases, with 9 bases spanning the gap. Germline CDR1 reads KGHDR; CDR2 reads SFDVKD. Sequencing was carried out using peripheral blood. V is TRBV24-1 and J is TRBJ2-1; no clear D gene. The origin of this receptor is a woman aged 65 to 85 with acute or convalescent COVID-19. CDR3 sequence: CATSDSNRNNEQFF. The CDR3 nucleotides read TGTGCCACCAGTGATTCCAATAGAAACAATGAGCAGTTCTTC.